This T cell receptor (beta chain) originates from a study of CD8 T cells in Susac syndrome (dated by TCRdb to about 2019). Background for the entire study: Repertoire sequencing was used to test whether CD8+ T cell activation and differentiation in Susac syndrome was antigen driven. The clonality of the CD8+ T cell repertoire was compared across approximately twelve healthy donors, roughly 14 Susac syndrome patients and about 16 multiple sclerosis patients. Results the study describes overall, beyond this receptor: The number of individuals in the TCR sequencing and HLA analysis was acknowledged as relatively small.

CDR1 and CDR2 were assigned from the germline V gene as SQVTM and ANQGSEA. V ends up 6 bases short and J 5 bases short, with an unmatched junction base count of 11. CDR3 length: 14 amino acids, cysteine to phenylalanine. The sequence is cut down to CDR3 DNA, 42 bases in frame from base 1. Peripheral blood CD8+ and CD4+ T cells from healthy donors, Susac syndrome patients and multiple sclerosis patients were profiled using high-throughput TCR beta sequencing. Multiple sclerosis controls were treatment-naive patients with stable or active relapsing-remitting disease fulfilling revised McDonald criteria. CD8+ TEMRA cells were enriched by FACS, while bulk CD8+ and CD4+ T cells were purified by magnetic negative isolation. Blood was collected in EDTA tubes and processed within 24 hours, with PBMCs isolated through density gradient centrifugation. PBMCs intended for TCR sequencing were cryopreserved in liquid nitrogen and were subsequently thawed in a 37 degrees C water bath. The sorted or isolated CD4+, CD8+ and CD8+ TEMRA cells had a purity of 90% or higher.

As regards this clonotype: This receptor's antigen is unknown. No base quality values were provided; no much bigger clone lies one nucleotide off.

RNA was extracted using the RNeasy kit, and about 0.5 to 1 microgram was reverse transcribed with random hexamers. The immunoSEQ multiplex PCR assay, covering 54 Vbeta and 13 Jbeta segments, was used to amplify TCR beta CDR3 regions. To correct PCR amplification bias, a synthetic template baseline was used for both primer optimization and computational correction. The authors processed their data as follows. Reads were assigned to V, D and J genes according to IMGT and analyzed in immunoSEQ Analyzer, with only productive sequences retained. Clonality was calculated as one minus the Shannon entropy normalized by log2 of the number of productive unique sequences. For each patient and control, public and private clones were evaluated among the 100 most prevalent clones. Clones were defined as Susac-specific when absent from the healthy and MS cohorts, from over 950 published viral clones and from other ImmuneACCESS disease sequences. The public reads were reprocessed in TCRdb via fastp at Q25 and MiXCR, keeping in-frame beta chains. Rows are unified per CDR3 protein, each entry keeping the most common DNA and genes. Clone size and V and J calls follow TCRdb, not the original study. Within this sample are about 150,000 distinct CDR3 sequences, with 95% to 96% of them counted one time only. The top ten clones comprise around 0.15% of the sample.

The clonotype originates from a human donor with multiple sclerosis. The sequencing sample was made of CD8+ T cells from PBMCs. The chain joins TRBV29-1 to TRBJ2-5, with 8 middle bases fitting TRBD2. The nucleotide sequence reads TGCAGCGTCCGGGGGGGGAAGAGTGGGGAGACCCAGTACTTC. Its protein is CSVRGGKSGETQYF.